Here is one T cell receptor beta chain with its context. Its antigen is as yet unknown. Sequencing used immunoSEQ multiplex PCR; TCRdb keeps in-frame clones, though not all of them. Here the sample spans around 50,000 clones, roughly 88% being singletons. These data come from a study of OX40 agonist ivuxolimab in advanced cancers. Study context: Ivuxolimab is a fully human IgG2 antibody that activates OX40 (CD134). Participants averaged approximately 61 years of age (range 23 to 79) and were 75% to 90% male. Partial responses occurred in three patients (one hepatocellular carcinoma, two cutaneous melanoma). Study-level points and caveats: Expanded peripheral T-cell antigen specificity went undetermined.

The germline gives CDR1 LNHDA, CDR2 SQIVND (reference sequence). CDR3 length equals 17 residues. Germline trimming cut 5 bases from V and 0 bases from J; bases unmatched to any gene: 13. The sequence was collected from an adult with an advanced solid tumor such as melanoma, head and neck, liver or kidney cancer. Specimen: CD4+ or CD8+ T cells sorted from blood, collected in a trial of the OX40 agonist ivuxolimab. The chain couples TRBV19 to TRBJ2-7; 7 bases match TRBD2. The DNA of the CDR3 is TGTGCCAGTAGTGCCGGGAGCGGGAATTCTCACTCCTACGAGCAGTACTTC. This sequence encodes CASSAGSGNSHSYEQYF.